This T cell receptor (beta chain) was retrieved from a study of somatic mutations in cytotoxic T cells in rheumatoid arthritis. The study's findings and limits: Each of about an eighth of the roughly 65 patients had a largest CD8+ clone that made up more than 20% of CD8+ cells.

As for this clone: Its antigen is as yet unknown.

This table comes from immunoSEQ multiplex PCR, and its TCRdb copy is limited to in-frame clones, with some not included. The sample lists tens of thousands of clones, roughly four fifths occurring once. CDR3 size: 15 residues. Trimming took 4 bases from V and 9 from J; bases not matched to a gene: 11. Per the germline V gene, CDR1 is SGDLS and CDR2 is YYNGEE. The sequencing sample was made of CD8+ T cells sorted from blood. The chain recombines TRBV9 with TRBJ2-3, with 10 positions matching TRBD2. The receptor comes from an adult with rheumatoid arthritis. The CDR3 is CASSPGLADGETQYF. CDR3 sequence (DNA): TGTGCCAGCAGCCCCGGACTAGCGGATGGTGAGACGCAGTATTTT.